The 18 T cell receptor beta chains listed next were all sequenced from one sample in a study of blood T cell repertoires in COVID-19. Sequenced by immunoSEQ multiplex PCR; TCRdb stores in-frame clones only, minus some. In the table there are about 72,000 clones, 65% to 90% of which are singletons. Sequencing was carried out using peripheral blood. These receptors came from a man in his sixties with acute or convalescent COVID-19.

The chain links TRBV5-4 to TRBJ1-6, with 8 bases that match TRBD1. V gave up 2 bases and J gave up 8 bases; unmatched junction bases: 12. The length of the CDR3 is 17 residues. CDR1 is SGHNT, CDR2 YYREEE, per germline (reference sequence). The CDR3 DNA reads as TGTGCCAGCAGCTTAGAGAATTCCAGGGGGCAGGATTCACCCCTCCACTTT. Translated: CASSLENSRGQDSPLHF.

The chain employs TRBV18 and TRBJ2-2; perhaps TRBD2 as D (5 bases). The CDR3 sequence is 16 residues long. The V gene's germline CDR1 is KGHSH and CDR2 LQKENI. Trimming stripped 1 base from V and 1 base from J, with 10 bases between. CDR3 sequence reads: CASSPRAAGNTGELFF. The DNA of the CDR3 is TGTGCCAGCTCACCACGTGCGGCGGGGAACACCGGGGAGCTGTTTTTT.

The chain couples TRBV10-2 to TRBJ1-6; D is unresolved. The V end lost 7 bases, the J end lost 7 bases, and 11 bases lay between the germline ends. The CDR3 covers 13 residues. Germline CDR1 is WSHSY and CDR2 is SAAADI. The CDR3: CASTDGLNSPLHF. CDR3 sequence (DNA): TGCGCCAGCACGGACGGACTAAATTCACCCCTCCACTTT.

This rearrangement joins TRBV5-6 to TRBJ1-3; D might be TRBD1 (6 bases). The CDR3 has 15 amino acids. V lost 2 bases and J lost 0, with 9 bases in between. The V gene's germline CDR1 is SGHDT and CDR2 YYEEEE. The CDR3 DNA follows: TGTGCCAGCAGCTTTGACAGGTACTCTGGAAACACCATATATTTT. The encoded protein is CASSFDRYSGNTIYF.

The V call is TRBV14, the J call TRBJ2-5; D perhaps matches TRBD2 (6 bases). The germline V and J ends were trimmed by 8 bases and 7 bases, with 17 bases remaining between them. The CDR3 spans 13 residues. From germline, CDR1 is SGHDN and CDR2 FVKESK. In DNA form, the CDR3 reads TGTGCCAGCCAAGTGGCGCCCGGGGGGACCCAGTACTTC. Residues: CASQVAPGGTQYF.

V gene TRBV7-2 combines with J gene TRBJ1-2; D gene ambiguous. This CDR3 is 13 amino acids long. V lost 3 bases and J lost 8, with 13 bases in between. The germline gives CDR1 SGHTA, CDR2 FQGNSA. CDR3 sequence reads: CASSLAGERGYTF. As DNA, the CDR3 is TGTGCCAGCAGCTTGGCGGGAGAGAGGGGCTACACCTTC.

The chain has TRBV19 and TRBJ2-3; TRBD2 aligns across 11 bases. The germline V gene has CDR1 LNHDA and CDR2 SQIVND (reference sequence). V dropped 3 bases and J dropped 1; count of bases not matched to a gene: 0. This CDR3 region has 15 residues. Here the CDR3 DNA reads TGTGCCAGTAGTATGACTAGCGGGGGCACAGATACGCAGTATTTT. It encodes CASSMTSGGTDTQYF.

The chain links TRBV5-1 to TRBJ2-7, with 8 bases fitting TRBD1. From germline, CDR1 is SGHRS and CDR2 YFSETQ. This CDR3 has 14 amino acids. V lost 8 bases, J lost 1 base, and 8 bases stayed unmatched. The CDR3 region has the DNA TGCGCCAGTAGGACAGGGCTGGATTCCTACGAGCAGTACTTC. It specifies CASRTGLDSYEQYF.

The rearrangement uses TRBV10-1 and TRBJ2-2; D not certain. This CDR3 spans 11 amino acids. Per the germline V gene, CDR1 is WNHNN and CDR2 is SYGVQD (reference sequence). Trimming left V 5 bases short and J 7 bases short, with 5 bases between. CDR3 coding DNA: TGCGCCAGCAGTACCGGCGGGGAGCTGTTTTTT. Translation: CASSTGGELFF.

The DNA for the CDR3 is TGCGCCAGCAACACAGGGGGGATGAACACTGAAGCTTTCTTT. It encodes CASNTGGMNTEAFF. The chain has TRBV5-1 and TRBJ1-1; 8 bases are a match to TRBD1. CDR1 and CDR2 from the germline V gene are SGHRS and YFSETQ. The trim removed 6 bases at V and 0 bases at J, leaving 4 bases unmatched. This CDR3 contains 14 residues. The variable domain in full, with the rest retrieved from reference TRBV5-1 and TRBJ1-1, is KAGVTQTPRYLIKTRGQQVTLSCSPISGHRSVSWYQQTPGQGLQFLFEYFSETQRNKGNFPGRFSGRQFSNSRSEMNVSTLELGDSALYLCASNTGGMNTEAFFGQGTRLTVV.

The chain employs TRBV5-1 and TRBJ2-1; 11 bases align to TRBD2. With V trimmed by 3 bases and J by 3 bases, 2 bases remained unmatched. This CDR3 is built from 15 residues. CDR1 is SGHRS and CDR2 is YFSETQ in the germline V gene. In nucleotides, the CDR3 is TGCGCCAGCAGCTCCCTAGCGGGGGGCTACAATGAGCAGTTCTTC. Translation: CASSSLAGGYNEQFF.

This chain connects TRBV2 to TRBJ1-2, with TRBD1 matching over 10 bases. The CDR3 extends over 16 amino acids. CDR1 and CDR2 from the germline V gene are SNHLY and FYNNEI. V was clipped by 5 bases and J by 2 bases; unmatched bases: 8. CDR3 protein: CASSSGTGVANYGYTF. DNA of the CDR3: TGTGCCAGCAGTTCCGGGACAGGGGTTGCCAACTATGGCTACACCTTC.

V and J are TRBV5-1 and TRBJ1-1; 9 nucleotides agree with TRBD1. The germline V gene encodes CDR1 SGHRS and CDR2 YFSETQ. V trimming: 3 bases; J trimming: 4 bases; junction bases outside the gene matches: 7. The CDR3 contains 15 residues. CDR3 sequence reads: CASSSGTGSTTEAFF. The CDR3 DNA follows: TGCGCCAGCAGCTCAGGGACAGGGAGTACCACTGAAGCTTTCTTT.

This chain uses TRBV4-1 with TRBJ1-1; 10 bases map to TRBD1. Germline V CDR1 and CDR2: MGHRA, YSYEKL. Losses at the gene ends were 2 bases for V and 11 bases for J; bases not matched to a gene: 14. The CDR3 length is 16 residues. In nucleotides, the CDR3 is TGCGCCAGCAGCCAACCTACATCGACAGGGGGCGGTCGGGCTTTCTTT. Its translation is CASSQPTSTGGGRAFF.

The chain couples TRBV15 to TRBJ2-3; D gene uncertain. This CDR3 comprises 14 residues. V shed 6 bases and J shed 3 bases, with 13 bases lying between them. CDR1 and CDR2 (germline): LNHNV, YYDKDF (reference sequence). The CDR3 loop reads CATRPAGRTDTQYF. CDR3 in DNA: TGTGCCACCAGACCCGCCGGTAGAACAGATACGCAGTATTTT.

The chain has TRBV19 and TRBJ2-2; possible D gene TRBD1, 6 bases. The CDR3 has 12 amino acids. Trimming removed 8 bases from V and 7 bases from J, with 11 bases in between. CDR1 LNHDA and CDR2 SQIVND come from the germline V gene (reference sequence). The CDR3 loop reads CASFQGIGELFF. The CDR3 region has the DNA TGTGCCAGTTTCCAGGGGATCGGGGAGCTGTTTTTT.

CDR3 region: CASSPVPYRRAEAFF. In DNA form, the CDR3 reads TGTGCCAGCAGCCCGGTCCCGTATCGGCGGGCTGAAGCTTTCTTT. The rearrangement uses TRBV6-2 or TRBV6-3 and TRBJ1-1; no firm D call. The germline V gene encodes CDR1 MNHEY and CDR2 SVGEGT. V lost 6 bases to trimming and J lost 6 bases, with 20 bases between them. The CDR3 runs 15 residues.

This clone has only one observation. The chain links TRBV2 to TRBJ2-2; the match to TRBD2 covers 9 bases. Germline CDR1 SNHLY, CDR2 FYNNEI. Losses at the gene ends were 3 bases for V and 6 bases for J; bases not matched to a gene: 8. This CDR3 comprises 16 residues. The CDR3 DNA is TGTGCCAGCAGTGACTGGCGGGGGGGCTCGGCCGGGGAGCTGTTTTTT. Translation gives CASSDWRGGSAGELFF.